This T cell receptor (beta chain) came from a study of spatial heterogeneity in lung cancer. Study as a whole: Alpha-chain sequences were detected in numbers that were consistently lower than beta-chain sequences.

Time point defined: sample taken at primary tumor resection. Tumor, nontumor lung or frozen PBMC supplied whole RNA, sequenced without sorting. One entry per CDR3 protein results from TCRdb running MiXCR on the 5' RACE reads. The table lists tens of thousands of distinct CDR3 sequences, 10% to 15% of them singletons. Per germline, CDR1 SQVTM and CDR2 ANQGSEA. The germline V and J ends were trimmed by 4 bases and 5 bases, with 12 bases remaining between them. The CDR3 runs 13 residues. The gene calls are TRBV29-1 and TRBJ1-5; D unclear. The source is a male donor with early-stage non-small cell lung cancer. The sequencing used PBMCs, collected at surgery. CDR3 nucleotides: TGCAGCGTTGGGGTAAATCAAGATCAGCCCCAGCATTTT. Translation: CSVGVNQDQPQHF.